These T cell receptor beta chains were read from a single sample in a study of Graves' ophthalmopathy and Graves' hyperthyroidism. MiXCR, run by TCRdb on the multiplex PCR reads, gives a single entry per CDR3 protein. This table holds about 620,000 distinct CDR3 sequences, about a fifth found once. Source material: peripheral blood. These receptors all come from a woman aged 18-30 years with stable Graves' hyperthyroidism. Some clones in this sample may be carry-over from other donors' samples. Each CDR3 is given with its conserved first and last residue. A D gene is named only where the DNA matches it firmly. Clone size is shown for a subset of rows, as once, few, many or a class of expanded clone.

TRBV10-1	-	TRBJ1-1	few	CASSGDLGTEAFF	TGCGCCAGCAGTGGGGACTTAGGAACTGAAGCTTTCTTT
TRBV7-6	-	TRBJ2-2	many	CASSFLGETGELFF	TGTGCCAGCAGCTTCTTAGGCGAAACCGGGGAGCTGTTTTTT
TRBV11-3	-	TRBJ2-2	-	CASSFEGDTGELFF	TGTGCCAGCAGCTTTGAGGGGGATACCGGGGAGCTGTTTTTT
TRBV4-1	TRBD1	TRBJ1-1	many	CASSRGTGGTEAFF	TGCGCCAGCAGCCGCGGGACAGGGGGCACTGAAGCTTTCTTT
TRBV4-3	TRBD1	TRBJ1-1	few	CASSQKQGASEAFF	TGCGCCAGCAGCCAAAAACAGGGGGCTTCTGAAGCTTTCTTT
TRBV3-1	-	TRBJ2-5	few	CASSQARTASQETQYF	TGTGCCAGCAGCCAAGCCCGGACAGCGTCGCAAGAGACCCAGTACTTC
TRBV2	-	TRBJ1-2	many	CASSEVAGNYGYTF	TGTGCCAGCAGTGAAGTTGCAGGGAACTATGGCTACACCTTC
TRBV7-2	-	TRBJ2-5	-	CASSIGLWETQYF	TGTGCCAGCAGCATCGGACTTTGGGAGACCCAGTACTTC
TRBV6-1	-	TRBJ2-2	-	CASKRAGEMWNTGELFF	TGTGCCAGCAAGAGGGCAGGGGAAATGTGGAACACCGGGGAGCTGTTTTTT
TRBV7-8	TRBD1	TRBJ1-2	-	CASSLTGDYGYSF	TGTGCCAGCAGCTTAACAGGGGATTATGGCTACAGCTTC
TRBV5-1	TRBD1	TRBJ1-1	-	CASSSGTGGFPEAFF	TGCGCCAGCAGCTCCGGGACAGGGGGATTCCCTGAAGCTTTCTTT
TRBV27	-	TRBJ2-2	many	CASRKQGTGELFF	TGTGCCAGCAGGAAACAAGGCACCGGGGAGCTGTTTTTT
TRBV6-1	-	TRBJ1-1	many	CASSEDWPGKNTEAFF	TGTGCCAGCAGCGAAGACTGGCCCGGAAAGAACACTGAAGCTTTCTTT
TRBV28	-	TRBJ1-5	-	CASSLRSQGPNQPQHF	TGTGCCAGCAGTTTAAGGAGTCAGGGCCCCAATCAGCCCCAGCATTTT
TRBV4-1	TRBD1	TRBJ1-2	many	CASSPGRGQAFGYTF	TGCGCCAGCAGCCCGGGGAGAGGACAGGCTTTTGGCTACACCTTC
TRBV20-1	TRBD2	TRBJ2-7	many	CSASRAASGSNEQYF	TGCAGTGCTAGTCGGGCGGCTAGCGGGAGTAACGAGCAGTACTTC
TRBV6-5	TRBD2	TRBJ2-5	many	CASILAGEETQYF	TGTGCCAGCATTTTAGCGGGGGAAGAGACCCAGTACTTC
TRBV30	-	TRBJ1-5	few	CAWSLTDNNQPQHF	TGTGCCTGGAGTTTAACGGATAACAATCAGCCCCAGCATTTT
TRBV19	TRBD1	TRBJ2-7	many	CASSMTGESYEQYF	TGTGCCAGTAGTATGACAGGGGAATCCTACGAGCAGTACTTC
TRBV12-3/TRBV12-4	TRBD1	TRBJ1-5	few	CASSNGDRDSNQPQHF	TGTGCCAGCAGTAACGGAGACAGGGATAGCAATCAGCCCCAGCATTTT
TRBV5-1	TRBD1	TRBJ2-7	many	CASSYSGTASSYEQYF	TGCGCCAGCAGCTACTCCGGGACAGCTAGCTCCTACGAGCAGTACTTC
TRBV12-3/TRBV12-4	-	TRBJ2-7	many	CASTPNGVSYEQYF	TGTGCCAGCACCCCTAACGGGGTCTCCTACGAGCAGTACTTC
TRBV11-2	-	TRBJ2-4	-	CASSLAGTFLTLLYF	TGTGCCAGCAGCCTCGCGGGGACCTTCCTCACCCTATTGTACTTC
TRBV19	-	TRBJ2-6	many	CASSIAVSGANVLTF	TGTGCCAGTAGTATCGCGGTCTCTGGGGCCAACGTCCTGACTTTC
TRBV6-5	TRBD2	TRBJ2-7	few	CASSYSTAGGRDEQYF	TGTGCCAGCAGTTACTCCACTGCGGGGGGGAGGGACGAGCAGTACTTC
TRBV27	-	TRBJ1-2	many	CASSFDRSGGYTF	TGTGCCAGCAGTTTCGACAGATCGGGTGGCTACACCTTC
TRBV6-5	-	TRBJ2-5	many	CASSYTQGGATQYF	TGTGCCAGCAGTTACACCCAGGGGGGCGCGACCCAGTACTTC
TRBV29-1	TRBD2	TRBJ2-5	many	CSVVVGLAGRTQETQYF	TGCAGCGTTGTAGTGGGACTAGCGGGACGTACCCAGGAGACCCAGTACTTC
TRBV7-2	TRBD2	TRBJ2-7	many	CASRPPGTSVYEQYF	TGTGCCAGCAGGCCCCCCGGGACTAGCGTTTACGAGCAGTACTTC
TRBV11-2	-	TRBJ2-2	once	CASTFLSADTGELFF	TGTGCCAGCACCTTCCTCTCGGCAGACACCGGGGAGCTGTTTTTT
TRBV7-9	-	TRBJ1-1	few	CASSSPGRANTEAFF	TGTGCCAGCAGTTCCCCGGGGAGAGCGAACACTGAAGCTTTCTTT
TRBV19	-	TRBJ1-2	-	CASSRDGKNYGYTF	TGTGCCAGTAGCAGGGACGGAAAAAACTATGGCTACACCTTC
TRBV6-5	-	TRBJ2-5	few	CASSYSKRETQYF	TGTGCCAGCAGTTACTCCAAAAGGGAGACCCAGTACTTC
TRBV5-6	TRBD1	TRBJ2-2	many	CASSVDRAPGELFF	TGTGCCAGCAGCGTGGACAGGGCACCCGGGGAGCTGTTTTTT
TRBV7-9	-	TRBJ1-2	many	CASSLMDLSGRGYTF	TGTGCCAGCAGCTTAATGGACCTCTCAGGGAGGGGCTACACCTTC
TRBV2	-	TRBJ2-5	-	CASSEVEETQYF	TGTGCCAGCAGTGAAGTGGAAGAGACCCAGTACTTC
TRBV30	-	TRBJ1-1	-	CAWTQDSLNTEAFF	TGTGCCTGGACCCAGGACAGCTTGAACACTGAAGCTTTCTTT
TRBV9	TRBD2	TRBJ2-3	-	CASSPLAASTDTQYF	TGTGCCAGCAGCCCCCTAGCGGCTAGCACAGATACGCAGTATTTT
TRBV20-1	TRBD1	TRBJ1-1	few	CSARDPDRGSGTEAFF	TGCAGTGCTAGAGACCCCGACAGGGGTTCTGGCACTGAAGCTTTCTTT
TRBV6-2/TRBV6-3	TRBD1	TRBJ2-3	few	CASSSQGFTSDTQYF	TGTGCCAGCAGTTCACAGGGGTTCACCTCAGATACGCAGTATTTT
TRBV2	TRBD1	TRBJ1-2	many	CASRGQGGPGYTF	TGTGCCAGCAGGGGACAGGGGGGACCTGGCTACACCTTC
TRBV6-2/TRBV6-3	TRBD2	TRBJ2-7	many	CASSYQSGLAGVYEQYF	TGTGCCAGCAGTTACCAGAGCGGACTAGCGGGAGTCTACGAGCAGTACTTC
TRBV13	TRBD1	TRBJ1-1	many	CASSPATGKNTEAFF	TGTGCCAGCAGCCCCGCGACAGGGAAGAACACTGAAGCTTTCTTT
TRBV12-3/TRBV12-4	TRBD1	TRBJ1-2	many	CASIDRGYGYTF	TGTGCCAGCATCGACAGGGGGTATGGCTACACCTTC
TRBV4-1	-	TRBJ2-7	few	CASSQVGHTGPPSLYF	TGCGCCAGCAGCCAAGTAGGTCATACCGGTCCACCCTCCCTGTACTTC
TRBV12-3/TRBV12-4	-	TRBJ1-2	many	CASSLEFYGYTF	TGTGCCAGCAGTTTAGAATTCTATGGCTACACCTTC
TRBV3-1	-	TRBJ1-1	few	CASKDRDRNTEAFF	TGTGCCAGCAAGGACCGGGACCGGAACACTGAAGCTTTCTTT
TRBV5-1	-	TRBJ1-1	many	CASSFEGANTEAFF	TGCGCCAGCAGCTTTGAGGGAGCGAACACTGAAGCTTTCTTT
TRBV3-1	TRBD1	TRBJ2-5	-	CASSQDVRDRGKETQYF	TGTGCCAGCAGCCAAGACGTCCGGGACAGGGGGAAAGAGACCCAGTACTTC
TRBV6-5	-	TRBJ1-2	many	CASSYSGGADGYTF	TGTGCCAGCAGTTACTCGGGGGGGGCCGATGGCTACACCTTC
TRBV19	-	TRBJ1-1	-	CASRLIGSGTEAFF	TGTGCCAGTAGATTGATAGGGTCTGGTACTGAAGCTTTCTTT
TRBV29-1	-	TRBJ2-5	many	CSVEVGGETQYF	TGCAGCGTTGAAGTTGGGGGGGAGACCCAGTACTTC
TRBV19	-	TRBJ1-5	many	CASSTIDIYSNQPQHF	TGTGCCAGTAGTACCATCGACATTTATAGCAATCAGCCCCAGCATTTT
TRBV11-1	-	TRBJ1-2	many	CASSSELEGFNYGYTF	TGTGCCAGCAGCTCCGAGTTAGAGGGGTTCAACTATGGCTACACCTTC
TRBV5-1	-	TRBJ1-2	-	CASSPVGRGYTF	TGCGCCAGCAGCCCCGTTGGGAGGGGCTACACCTTC